These 11 T cell receptor beta chains were sequenced from one sample in a study of blood T cell repertoires in COVID-19. Sequencing was performed with immunoSEQ multiplex PCR; in TCRdb, only in-frame clones are kept and a portion is missing. The repertoire holds about 210,000 clones, 80% seen once, with about 13% in the top ten. Sequenced: peripheral blood. Source of these receptors: a human donor in a cohort sampled during active COVID-19.

J is TRBJ2-7 and V is TRBV5-1, with 13 bases aligning to TRBD2. Germline assignment: CDR1 SGHRS and CDR2 YFSETQ. With 0 bases clipped from V and 6 bases from J, the junction kept 6 bases outside the gene matches. The CDR3 totals 16 residues. CDR3 sequence: CASSLELAGGPGEQYF. The CDR3 DNA is TGCGCCAGCAGCTTGGAACTAGCGGGAGGGCCCGGCGAGCAGTACTTC.

This chain connects TRBV5-1 to TRBJ1-6; D perhaps matches TRBD1 (5 bases). Trimming removed 4 bases from V and 14 bases from J, with 13 bases in between. This CDR3 has 12 amino acids. The V gene's germline CDR1 is SGHRS and CDR2 YFSETQ. As DNA, the CDR3 is TGCGCCAGCAGCACGGGGGATGTGGCCCTCCACTTT. It translates to CASSTGDVALHF. The full variable domain, rest sourced from reference TRBV5-1 and TRBJ1-6, is KAGVTQTPRYLIKTRGQQVTLSCSPISGHRSVSWYQQTPGQGLQFLFEYFSETQRNKGNFPGRFSGRQFSNSRSEMNVSTLELGDSALYLCASSTGDVALHFGNGTRLTVT.

This chain connects TRBV6-2 or TRBV6-3 to TRBJ2-7; 8 bases are a match to TRBD2. V gave up 6 bases and J gave up 0 bases; unmatched junction bases: 10. The CDR3 consists of 16 residues. From germline, CDR1 is MNHEY and CDR2 SVGEGT. CDR3 amino acids: CASSSPGREYSYEQYF. CDR3 nucleotide sequence: TGTGCCAGCAGCTCCCCCGGGAGGGAATACTCCTACGAGCAGTACTTC.

V and J are TRBV24-1 and TRBJ2-1, with a tentative D call TRBD2 (5 bases). The CDR3 spans 14 residues. Germline values: CDR1 KGHDR, CDR2 SFDVKD. V was cut by 5 bases and J by 0 bases, with 7 bases left in between. The CDR3 sequence is CATSVGGSYNEQFF. CDR3 bases: TGTGCCACCAGTGTTGGAGGCTCCTACAATGAGCAGTTCTTC.

The chain is built from TRBV4-1 and TRBJ1-5; the D gene is possibly TRBD1 (5 bases). The CDR3 consists of 17 residues. CDR1 is MGHRA and CDR2 is YSYEKL in the germline V gene. V dropped 4 bases and J dropped 6 bases, with 22 bases sitting between them. The CDR3 nucleotides read TGCGCCAGCAGCCTTAAACCCCAGGGCGGTTCGACTCAGCCCCAGCATTTT. Translated: CASSLKPQGGSTQPQHF.

The J gene is TRBJ1-2, the V gene TRBV28, with D possibly matching TRBD1 (6 bases). The CDR3 has 14 amino acids. The V and J ends lost 7 bases and 4 bases respectively, with 16 bases between them. Germline V CDR1 and CDR2: MDHEN, SYDVKM. The CDR3 loop is CASTFGGAGYGYTF. The DNA for the CDR3 is TGTGCCAGCACCTTCGGGGGGGCCGGCTATGGCTACACCTTC.

The rearrangement uses TRBV19 and TRBJ2-5; possibly TRBD2 for D (7 bases). Germline V CDR1 and CDR2: LNHDA, SQIVND (reference sequence). The CDR3 runs 17 residues. Trimming removed 5 bases at V and 2 bases at J, with 21 bases between. CDR3 residues: CASSWGLSGGQQETQYF. Written as DNA, the CDR3 is TGTGCCAGTAGTTGGGGCCTTTCGGGAGGACAGCAAGAGACCCAGTACTTC.

The genes are TRBV7-2 and TRBJ1-1, with D maybe TRBD1 (5 bases). The germline V gene has CDR1 SGHTA and CDR2 FQGNSA. The CDR3 consists of 15 residues. Trimming removed 6 bases from V and 2 bases from J, with 16 bases in between. The CDR3 coding sequence is TGTGCCAGCAGAGTTGGGGGGGGTTCAAACACTGAAGCTTTCTTT. This translates into CASRVGGGSNTEAFF.

This clone was observed once. The CDR3 nucleotides read TGTGCCAGCAGCAAACGGGGTGGCACAGATACGCAGTATTTT. Protein sequence: CASSKRGGTDTQYF. This chain connects TRBV6-2 or TRBV6-3 to TRBJ2-3; D is possibly TRBD2 (5 bases). The CDR3 loop spans 14 amino acids. Germline CDR1 reads MNHEY; CDR2 reads SVGEGT. The V gene lost 6 bases and the J gene lost 1 base, with 11 bases spanning the gap.

The gene calls are TRBV7-8 and TRBJ2-7; possible D gene TRBD2, 7 bases. The V gene's germline CDR1 is SGHVS and CDR2 FQNEAQ. The CDR3 runs to 15 residues. V gave up 5 bases and J gave up 3 bases, with 17 bases separating them. For the CDR3, the DNA is TGTGCCAGCAGCAGGGGAGGGGGACCCATCTACGAGCAGTACTTC. This translates into CASSRGGGPIYEQYF.

The chain couples TRBV7-2 to TRBJ2-3; 7 bases are shared with TRBD2. V dropped 5 bases and J dropped 4; count of bases not matched to a gene: 12. CDR3 length: 16 residues. Germline CDR1 is SGHTA and CDR2 is FQGNSA. The CDR3 here is CASSPGLPPGADTQYF. CDR3 coding DNA: TGTGCCAGCAGCCCGGGACTACCCCCAGGCGCAGATACGCAGTATTTT.